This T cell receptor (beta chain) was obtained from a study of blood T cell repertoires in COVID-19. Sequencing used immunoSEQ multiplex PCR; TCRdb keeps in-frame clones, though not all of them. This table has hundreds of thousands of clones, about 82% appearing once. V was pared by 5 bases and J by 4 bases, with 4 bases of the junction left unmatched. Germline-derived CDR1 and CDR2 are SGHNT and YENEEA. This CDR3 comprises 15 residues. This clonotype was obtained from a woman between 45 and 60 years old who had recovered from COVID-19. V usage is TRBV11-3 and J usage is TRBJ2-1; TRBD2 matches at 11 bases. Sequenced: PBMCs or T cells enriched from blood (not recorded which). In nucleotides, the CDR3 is TGTGCCAGCAGCCTTAGCGGGGGGGATTACAATGAGCAGTTCTTC. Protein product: CASSLSGGDYNEQFF.